The entry below describes one TCR beta chain. What it recognizes is unknown. The junction does not match germline at one end; this may be a read error. The sample belongs to a study of early T cells in non-severe SARS-CoV-2 infection. Looking at the study overall: Alpha and beta chains were unpaired, from unsorted whole-blood bulk RNA.

Study-wide results and caveats: Private and CD4 specificities were missed by VDJdb matching, skewed to anti-spike CD8.

As part of library construction, unique molecular identifiers were attached to individual cDNA molecules. MiXCR, run by TCRdb on the 5' RACE reads, gives a single entry per CDR3 protein. The sample records roughly 100,000 distinct CDR3 sequences, approximately 13% being singletons. Sequenced sample: whole blood. The TCR was taken from an adult who was a healthcare worker with PCR-confirmed SARS-CoV-2 infection or an uninfected control (not recorded which).

The DNA of the CDR3 is TGTGCCAGCAGGTTATCAGAAGGGGGGAGCAATCAGCCCCAGCATTTT. Protein product: CASRLSEGGSNQPQHF. The V and J genes are TRBV28 and TRBJ1-5; possibly TRBD1 for D (6 bases). Germline assignment: CDR1 MDHEN and CDR2 SYDVKM. This CDR3 is 16 amino acids long. Variable domain in full (rest from reference TRBV28 and TRBJ1-5): DVKVTQSSRYLVKRTGEKVFLECVQDMDHENMFWYRQDPGLGLRLIYFSYDVKMKEKGDIPEGYSVSREKKERFSLILESASTNQTSMYLCASRLSEGGSNQPQHFGDGTRLSIL.